This is a list of T cell receptor beta chains from one sample in a study of read filtering for tumor transcriptome and immune sequencing. TCRdb reanalysed the reads using MiXCR and keeps one entry per CDR3 protein. The table has 39,000 or so distinct CDR3 sequences, about an eighth seen once. The sample consisted of a population of CD138-negative cells sorted from bone marrow. Source of these receptors: a donor at least 40 years old with multiple myeloma. Both conserved end residues are part of each CDR3. D genes are given only for firm matches. Clone size is given for some rows only: seen once, a few or many times, or a class if the clone is expanded.

>many|NA|TRBV20-1|TRBJ2-1
CSARDQRSSYNEQFF
TGCAGTGCTAGAGATCAGAGGAGCTCCTACAATGAGCAGTTCTTC
>many|NA|TRBV29-1|TRBJ2-2
CSVEEGSGSDGELFF
TGCAGCGTTGAAGAGGGGAGCGGGTCAGACGGGGAGCTGTTTTTT
>many|NA|TRBV5-1|TRBJ2-5
CASSLQGGETQYF
TGCGCCAGCAGCCTGCAGGGAGGTGAGACCCAGTACTTC
>NA|NA|TRBV28|TRBJ2-6
CASSNLGLPGANVLTF
TGTGCCAGCAGTAACTTGGGACTCCCTGGGGCCAACGTCCTGACTTTC
>many|NA|TRBV7-3|TRBJ2-1
CASSLNPAAEQFF
TGTGCCAGCAGCTTAAACCCGGCCGCTGAGCAGTTCTTC
>many|TRBD2|TRBV6-5|TRBJ2-1
CASSPTSGNYNEQFF
TGTGCCAGCAGTCCAACTAGCGGGAACTACAATGAGCAGTTCTTC
>many|NA|TRBV21-1|TRBJ2-7
CASSNYELSAYEQYF
TGTGCCAGCAGCAATTATGAGCTATCCGCCTACGAGCAGTACTTC
>many|TRBD2|TRBV29-1|TRBJ2-5
CSVDRASGSQLETQYF
TGCAGCGTTGATCGGGCTAGCGGGAGTCAACTGGAGACCCAGTACTTC
>many|NA|TRBV7-9|TRBJ1-1
CASSRLGGNTEAFF
TGTGCCAGCAGCCGTTTGGGGGGGAACACTGAAGCTTTCTTT
>many|NA|TRBV12-3/TRBV12-4|TRBJ2-1
CASNRDGILYNEQFF
TGTGCCAGCAACCGGGACGGGATACTTTACAATGAGCAGTTCTTC
>NA|TRBD2|TRBV7-3|TRBJ2-3
CASSFGTSDTDTQYF
TGTGCCAGCAGCTTCGGAACTAGCGACACAGATACGCAGTATTTT
>many|NA|TRBV29-1|TRBJ1-1
CSVEGRMNTEAFF
TGCAGCGTTGAAGGACGGATGAACACTGAAGCTTTCTTT
>many|TRBD2|TRBV11-3|TRBJ2-1
CASKAGGPENEQFF
TGTGCCAGCAAAGCGGGAGGGCCGGAAAATGAGCAGTTCTTC
>many|NA|TRBV7-9|TRBJ2-5
CASSLNSRGETQYF
TGTGCCAGCAGCTTAAACAGTCGGGGAGAGACCCAGTACTTC
>many|TRBD2|TRBV5-1|TRBJ2-1
CASSSFVAGGGYEQFF
TGCGCCAGCAGCTCCTTCGTAGCGGGAGGTGGCTATGAGCAGTTCTTC
>many|NA|TRBV6-2/TRBV6-3|TRBJ2-7
CASSTREVSYEQYF
TGTGCCAGCAGCACTAGAGAAGTCTCCTACGAGCAGTACTTC
>many|NA|TRBV5-1|TRBJ2-1
CASSSVAAPSNEQFF
TGCGCCAGCAGCTCGGTGGCAGCCCCGTCCAATGAGCAGTTCTTC
>NA|TRBD2|TRBV7-9|TRBJ2-1
CASSPTSGIPYNEQFF
TGTGCCAGCAGTCCAACTAGCGGGATTCCCTACAATGAGCAGTTCTTC
>many|TRBD1|TRBV12-5|TRBJ1-4
CASGPGTGEEKLFF
TGTGCTAGTGGACCTGGGACAGGGGAGGAAAAACTGTTTTTT
>many|NA|TRBV19|TRBJ1-5
CASSIDRDQPQHF
TGTGCCAGTAGTATTGACCGAGATCAGCCCCAGCATTTT
>once|NA|TRBV3-1|TRBJ1-1
CASSQGKGRLLRDTEAFF
TGTGCCAGCAGCCAAGGGAAGGGGAGGCTCCTCCGGGACACTGAAGCTTTCTTT
>many|TRBD2|TRBV20-1|TRBJ2-5
CSASGTSGIIRGETQYF
TGCAGTGCTTCCGGGACTAGCGGGATCATCCGGGGAGAGACCCAGTACTTC
>many|NA|TRBV27|TRBJ2-2
CASSPGVRTGELFF
TGTGCCAGCAGTCCGGGAGTAAGGACCGGGGAGCTGTTTTTT
>many|NA|TRBV5-6|TRBJ1-4
CASSLRQIKNEKLFF
TGTGCCAGCAGCTTGAGACAGATTAAGAATGAAAAACTGTTTTTT
>many|TRBD1|TRBV20-1|TRBJ1-5
CSASGTGGDQPQHF
TGCAGTGCTAGTGGGACAGGGGGCGATCAGCCCCAGCATTTT
>many|TRBD1|TRBV3-1|TRBJ2-5
CASSPGQGGAQYF
TGTGCCAGCAGCCCGGGACAGGGGGGTGCCCAGTACTTC
>many|TRBD2|TRBV20-1|TRBJ2-3
CSARGASGSADTQYF
TGCAGTGCTAGAGGGGCTAGCGGGAGCGCAGATACGCAGTATTTT
>many|TRBD2|TRBV4-1|TRBJ2-4
CASSQRTSGRLEGRDIQYF
TGCGCCAGCAGCCAAAGGACTAGCGGGAGGTTAGAGGGGCGGGACATTCAGTACTTC
>many|NA|TRBV5-1|TRBJ2-1
CASSLVSRVYNEQFF
TGCGCCAGCAGCTTGGTGAGTAGGGTCTACAATGAGCAGTTCTTC
>many|NA|TRBV28|TRBJ2-1
CASSLGAGAGEQFF
TGTGCCAGCAGTTTAGGTGCAGGGGCAGGCGAGCAGTTCTTC
>many|NA|TRBV7-2|TRBJ1-2
CASSSPGAAVFGYTF
TGTGCCAGCAGCTCCCCCGGGGCCGCCGTTTTTGGCTACACCTTC
>many|NA|TRBV28|TRBJ2-4
CASRSSQNKNIQYF
TGTGCCAGCAGGTCGTCTCAAAACAAAAACATTCAGTACTTC
>NA|TRBD2|TRBV12-3/TRBV12-4|TRBJ2-2
CASSLGLAGTGELFF
TGTGCCAGCAGTTTAGGACTAGCGGGAACCGGGGAGCTGTTTTTT
>NA|NA|TRBV29-1|TRBJ2-3
CSVEEVSADTQYF
TGCAGCGTGGAGGAAGTTTCCGCAGATACGCAGTATTTT
>many|TRBD1|TRBV28|TRBJ2-7
CASSFDREYTYEQYF
TGTGCCAGCAGTTTTGACAGGGAATATACCTACGAGCAGTACTTC
>many|NA|TRBV11-2|TRBJ2-7
CATRDSYEQYF
TGTGCCACCAGGGACTCCTACGAGCAGTACTTC
>many|NA|TRBV7-2|TRBJ2-1
CASSLSDANNEQFF
TGTGCCAGCAGCTTGTCAGACGCAAACAATGAGCAGTTCTTC
>many|NA|TRBV21-1|TRBJ2-3
CASSRRDGGTDTQYF
TGTGCCAGCAGCAGACGAGATGGGGGCACAGATACGCAGTATTTT
>many|NA|TRBV14|TRBJ1-5
CASSQPPGCGLDSNQPQHF
TGTGCCAGCAGCCAACCTCCGGGGTGTGGGCTTGATAGCAATCAGCCCCAGCATTTT
>NA|TRBD1|TRBV19|TRBJ2-5
CASSTDRGGLKTQCF
TGTGCCAGTAGTACGGACAGGGGAGGATTGAAGACCCAGTGCTTC
>many|TRBD1|TRBV6-6|TRBJ2-2
CASSVPGQDTGELFF
TGTGCCAGCAGTGTCCCGGGACAGGACACCGGGGAGCTGTTTTTT
>NA|TRBD1|TRBV18|TRBJ2-5
CASSPPDRGPETQYF
TGTGCCAGCTCACCACCGGACAGGGGGCCAGAGACCCAGTACTTC
>few|NA|TRBV6-6|TRBJ1-1
CASSYSRQRKWDTEAFF
TGTGCCAGCAGTTACTCGAGACAGCGAAAGTGGGACACTGAAGCTTTCTTT
>many|NA|TRBV2|TRBJ2-7
CASKTDFGGEQYF
TGTGCCAGCAAAACTGACTTCGGAGGCGAGCAGTACTTC
>many|NA|TRBV5-1|TRBJ1-1
CASSLGGIGTEAFF
TGCGCCAGCAGCTTGGGGGGGATAGGTACTGAAGCTTTCTTT
>NA|TRBD2|TRBV7-2|TRBJ2-1
CASRRLAGTSSYNEQFF
TGTGCCAGCAGGAGACTAGCGGGGACGAGCTCCTACAATGAGCAGTTCTTC
>many|NA|TRBV1|TRBJ1-2
CTSSQEGTLDF
TGCACCAGCAGCCAAGAAGGGACCCTAGACTTC
>many|TRBD2|TRBV11-3|TRBJ2-1
CASSLASGHNEQFF
TGTGCCAGCAGCTTAGCTAGCGGGCACAATGAGCAGTTCTTC
>few|NA|TRBV28|TRBJ1-5
CASRPGVGQPQHF
TGTGCCAGCAGACCAGGGGTGGGTCAGCCCCAGCATTTT
>few|TRBD2|TRBV4-2|TRBJ2-1
CASSQGLAGGLEQFF
TGTGCCAGCAGCCAGGGACTAGCGGGAGGTCTTGAGCAGTTCTTC